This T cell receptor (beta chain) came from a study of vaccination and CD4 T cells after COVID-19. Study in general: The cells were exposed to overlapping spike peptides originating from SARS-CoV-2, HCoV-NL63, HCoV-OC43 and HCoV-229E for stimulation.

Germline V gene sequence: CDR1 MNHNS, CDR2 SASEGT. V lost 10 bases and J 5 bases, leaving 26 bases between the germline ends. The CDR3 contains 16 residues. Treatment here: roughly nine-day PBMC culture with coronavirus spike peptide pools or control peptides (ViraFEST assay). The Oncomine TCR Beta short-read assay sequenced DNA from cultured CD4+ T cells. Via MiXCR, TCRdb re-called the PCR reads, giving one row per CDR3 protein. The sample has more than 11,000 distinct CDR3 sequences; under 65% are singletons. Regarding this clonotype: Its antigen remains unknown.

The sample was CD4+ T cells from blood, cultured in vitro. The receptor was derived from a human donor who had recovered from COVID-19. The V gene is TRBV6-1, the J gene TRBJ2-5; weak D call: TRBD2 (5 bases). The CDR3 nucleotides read TGTGCCACCAAAGACCTCGGACTCGAACGCGGGGAGACCCAGTACTTC. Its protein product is CATKDLGLERGETQYF.